Presented here are 26 T cell receptor beta chains from one specimen sequenced in a study of blood T cell repertoires in COVID-19. The data were produced by immunoSEQ multiplex PCR, yet TCRdb's version contains in-frame clones alone and is incomplete. The data hold approximately 290,000 clones, with approximately 86% observed a single time. The sample was peripheral blood. Receptors were obtained from a man younger than 35 with active or convalescent COVID-19.

This clone was seen only once. This chain links TRBV6-6 with TRBJ2-7; 10 nucleotides match TRBD2. V gave up 0 bases and J gave up 6 bases; unmatched junction bases: 5. The CDR3 spans 15 residues. From germline, CDR1 is MNHNY and CDR2 SVGAGI (reference sequence). The CDR3 nucleotides are TGTGCCAGCAGTTACTCGAGAGCGGGGGGGCTCGAGCAGTACTTC. It specifies CASSYSRAGGLEQYF.

This chain joins TRBV12-5 and TRBJ2-5; 15 bases are a match to TRBD2. The ends lost 1 base at V and 6 bases at J; junction bases unmatched: 3. The CDR3 covers 16 residues. Germline V gives CDR1 LGHNT, CDR2 FRNRAP. The CDR3 DNA reads TGTGCTAGTGGTTTGGGGACTAGCGGGGGGGAAAAGACCCAGTACTTC. Amino acids: CASGLGTSGGEKTQYF. Full variable domain (outside the CDR3, taken from reference TRBV12-5 and TRBJ2-5): DARVTQTPRHKVTEMGQEVTMRCQPILGHNTVFWYRQTMMQGLELLAYFRNRAPLDDSGMPKDRFSAEMPDATLATLKIQPSEPRDSAVYFCASGLGTSGGEKTQYFGPGTRLLVL.

V is TRBV6-2 or TRBV6-3 and J is TRBJ2-5; 10 bases are a match to TRBD1. The J segment lost 10 bases and the V segment lost 5 bases, leaving 1 base of the junction unmatched. The CDR3 runs to 11 residues. CDR1 is MNHEY and CDR2 is SVGEGT in the germline V gene. For the CDR3, the DNA is TGTGCCAGCAGTGGGACAGGGGTCCAGTACTTC. This translates into CASSGTGVQYF.

This clone has more than one count but fewer than ten. The chain combines TRBV4-1 with TRBJ1-2; a possible D gene is TRBD1 (5 bases). Germline assignment: CDR1 MGHRA and CDR2 YSYEKL. This CDR3 contains 16 residues. V lost 3 bases, J lost 4 bases, and 18 bases lay in between. CDR3 region: CASSHSTDQGVYGYTF. CDR3 bases: TGCGCCAGCAGCCATTCGACAGACCAAGGAGTCTATGGCTACACCTTC.

This clone was seen more than once but under ten times. V usage is TRBV7-9 and J usage is TRBJ1-6, with TRBD1 identical over 7 bases. The CDR3 is 13 residues long. Germline V gene sequence: CDR1 SEHNR, CDR2 FQNEAQ (reference sequence). Trimming took 5 bases from V and 10 from J; bases not matched to a gene: 5. The CDR3 reads CASSDRESSPLHF. CDR3 coding DNA: TGTGCCAGCAGCGACAGGGAGAGCTCACCCCTCCACTTT.

This chain joins TRBV5-1 and TRBJ1-2; D might be TRBD1 (5 bases). This CDR3 contains 12 residues. V was trimmed by 3 bases and J by 7 bases, leaving 10 bases between them. Per germline, CDR1 SGHRS and CDR2 YFSETQ. The CDR3 sequence is CASSSLTAGYTF. The DNA of the CDR3 is TGCGCCAGCAGCTCTTTGACAGCTGGCTACACCTTC.

The genes are TRBV18 and TRBJ1-4; D is unresolved. Germline CDR1 and CDR2: KGHSH and LQKENI. V gave up 6 bases and J gave up 3 bases, with 14 bases separating them. This CDR3 spans 15 amino acids. The DNA of the CDR3 is TGTGCCAGCTCTGGGCGGGCAGCTTCTAATGAAAAACTGTTTTTT. Translation gives CASSGRAASNEKLFF. Full variable domain (outside the CDR3, taken from reference TRBV18 and TRBJ1-4): NAGVMQNPRHLVRRRGQEARLRCSPMKGHSHVYWYRQLPEEGLKFMVYLQKENIIDESGMPKERFSAEFPKEGPSILRIQQVVRGDSAAYFCASSGRAASNEKLFFGSGTQLSVL.

The V gene is TRBV7-6, the J gene TRBJ2-3, with 9 bases identical to TRBD2. The germline CDR1 and CDR2 sequences are SGHVS and FNYEAQ. Unmatched junction bases numbered 1, after V lost 1 base and J lost 5 bases. The CDR3 covers 14 residues. The CDR3 loop is CASSLGGGGDTQYF. The CDR3 coding sequence is TGTGCCAGCAGCTTAGGCGGGGGGGGAGATACGCAGTATTTT. Full variable domain (remainder filled in from reference TRBV7-6 and TRBJ2-3): GAGVSQSPRYKVTKRGQDVALRCDPISGHVSLYWYRQALGQGPEFLTYFNYEAQQDKSGLPNDRFSAERPEGSISTLTIQRTEQRDSAMYRCASSLGGGGDTQYFGPGTRLTVL.

The CDR3 coding sequence is TGTGCCAGCAGCCCGCGGGACGGACGCCGGAATGAAAAACTGTTTTTT. Translating it yields CASSPRDGRRNEKLFF. The J gene is TRBJ1-4, the V gene TRBV7-8; tentatively, D is TRBD1 (5 bases). This CDR3 region has 16 residues. Trimming cost V 5 bases and J 5 bases, with 18 bases left between them. CDR1 and CDR2 from the germline V gene are SGHVS and FQNEAQ.

The chain joins TRBV28 to TRBJ2-3; a weak D match, TRBD2 (5 bases). Trimming took off 4 bases at V and 2 bases at J, with 13 bases between the two ends. The V gene's germline CDR1 is MDHEN and CDR2 SYDVKM. This CDR3 is built from 15 residues. The CDR3 reads CASSSLLGVTDTQYF. CDR3 nucleotide sequence: TGTGCCAGCAGTTCCCTTCTCGGGGTCACAGATACGCAGTATTTT.

The genes are TRBV7-9 and TRBJ1-3, with D perhaps matching TRBD1 (6 bases). The ends were cut back, 6 bases at V and 4 bases at J, with 16 bases in the middle. The CDR3 sequence is 15 residues long. Germline CDR1 is SEHNR and CDR2 is FQNEAQ (reference sequence). CDR3 bases: TGTGCCAGCAGATTGGGGGACAATAGAGGAAACACCATATATTTT. Translating gives CASRLGDNRGNTIYF.

The CDR3 loop reads CASSDAYNGISEQYF. As DNA, the CDR3 is TGTGCCAGCAGCGATGCCTACAACGGGATCTCCGAGCAGTACTTC. V and J are TRBV14 and TRBJ2-7; a possible D gene is TRBD2 (5 bases). Between the trimmed V and J ends, which lost 5 bases and 6 bases, there was a span of 20 bases. The CDR3 consists of 15 residues. Germline V gives CDR1 SGHDN, CDR2 FVKESK.

The V and J genes are TRBV9 and TRBJ2-1; tentative D call: TRBD2 (5 bases). Trimming shortened V by 2 bases and J by 0 bases, and 12 bases separated the two germline ends. This CDR3 contains 16 residues. Germline CDR1 and CDR2: SGDLS and YYNGEE. This chain's CDR3 is CASSVSGTASYNEQFF. The CDR3 coding sequence is TGTGCCAGCAGCGTTTCGGGAACGGCCTCCTACAATGAGCAGTTCTTC.

This clone was seen a single time. The chain carries TRBV19 and TRBJ2-2, with a weak D call TRBD2 (6 bases). The germline gives CDR1 LNHDA, CDR2 SQIVND (reference sequence). Trimming stripped 1 base from V and 3 bases from J, with 12 bases between. The length of the CDR3 is 16 residues. The DNA for the CDR3 is TGTGCCAGTAGTATAGGGGGGGAGGCCTACACCGGGGAGCTGTTTTTT. It encodes CASSIGGEAYTGELFF.

The chain carries TRBV27 and TRBJ2-7, with a tentative D call TRBD2 (5 bases). Germline V gene sequence: CDR1 MNHEY, CDR2 SMNVEV (reference sequence). Trimming stripped 1 base from V and 2 bases from J, with 9 bases between. The CDR3 has 14 amino acids. CDR3 in amino acids: CASSLFAGTYEQYF. CDR3 sequence (DNA): TGTGCCAGCAGTTTATTTGCGGGTACCTACGAGCAGTACTTC.

The gene calls are TRBV7-9 and TRBJ2-7, with 7 bases lining up with TRBD2. V shed 5 bases and J 5 bases; nucleotides not matched to a gene: 12. The germline CDR1 and CDR2 sequences are SEHNR and FQNEAQ (reference sequence). The CDR3 spans 15 residues. The CDR3 reads CASSGQAGDSHEQYF. The CDR3 nucleotides read TGTGCCAGCAGCGGCCAGGCGGGAGATTCCCACGAGCAGTACTTC.

In this sample, this clone turned up once. This chain joins TRBV24-1 and TRBJ2-5; TRBD2 is a possible D gene (5 bases). The CDR3 is 13 residues long. Germline values: CDR1 KGHDR, CDR2 SFDVKD. Trimming shortened V by 12 bases and J by 5 bases, and 18 bases separated the two germline ends. In nucleotides, the CDR3 is TGTGCCGACGCCGAGGGCTCTATGGAGACCCAGTACTTC. Amino acid sequence: CADAEGSMETQYF.

The chain uses TRBV25-1 and TRBJ2-3, with D tentatively TRBD1 (7 bases). This CDR3 is built from 14 residues. CDR1 is MGHDK, CDR2 SYGVNS, per germline. Deletions cut 4 bases from V and 5 bases from J, with 13 bases between. The CDR3 reads CASSAWQGGDTQYF. DNA for the CDR3: TGTGCCAGCAGTGCTTGGCAGGGGGGAGATACGCAGTATTTT.

The chain has TRBV4-1 and TRBJ2-1; 9 bases line up with TRBD1. The V segment lost 6 bases and the J segment 5 bases; nucleotides outside the gene matches: 11. Per germline, CDR1 MGHRA and CDR2 YSYEKL. The CDR3 runs to 16 residues. The CDR3 spells CASSKAGTGIDNEQFF. In DNA form, the CDR3 reads TGCGCCAGCAGTAAGGCCGGGACAGGGATAGACAATGAGCAGTTCTTC.

The rearrangement joins TRBV6-6 to TRBJ2-5; 9 bases match TRBD1. Germline assignment: CDR1 MNHNY and CDR2 SVGAGI (reference sequence). The CDR3 sequence is 17 residues long. V trimming: 5 bases; J trimming: 5 bases; junction bases outside the gene matches: 15. The CDR3 sequence: CASSRTGVVGTIETQYF. The CDR3 DNA reads TGTGCCAGCAGTCGGACAGGGGTGGTGGGGACAATTGAGACCCAGTACTTC.

This chain connects TRBV25-1 to TRBJ1-5; D not certain. The CDR3 is made up of 16 amino acids. CDR1 MGHDK and CDR2 SYGVNS come from the germline V gene. V gave up 3 bases and J gave up 2 bases, with 14 bases separating them. CDR3 sequence reads: CASSDADIPGNQPQHF. CDR3 nucleotide sequence: TGTGCCAGCAGTGACGCAGACATTCCGGGCAATCAGCCCCAGCATTTT.

V usage is TRBV2 and J usage is TRBJ1-6, with 8 positions matching TRBD1. The ends lost 3 bases at V and 10 bases at J; junction bases unmatched: 5. The CDR3 length is 14 residues. Germline CDR1 is SNHLY and CDR2 is FYNNEI. The CDR3 nucleotides are TGTGCCAGCAGTGACGGGACAGGTCTCTCACCCCTCCACTTT. Translating it yields CASSDGTGLSPLHF.

In the case of this clone: Other DNA sequences in this sample translate to the same CDR3. V and J are TRBV20-1 and TRBJ2-7; D remains unclear. Trimming left V 2 bases short and J 3 bases short, with 5 bases between. CDR1 DFQATT and CDR2 SNEGSKA come from the germline V gene (reference sequence). The CDR3 is 11 residues long. CDR3 amino acids: CSARRSYEQYF. As DNA, the CDR3 is TGCAGTGCTAGAAGGAGCTACGAGCAGTACTTC.

This sequence joins TRBV7-2 and TRBJ1-2; no clear D. Germline V gene lookup returns CDR1 SGHTA and CDR2 FQGNSA. Deletions cut 1 base from V and 3 bases from J, with 9 bases between. This CDR3 is 14 amino acids long. CDR3 sequence reads: CASSLGTGDYGYTF. The CDR3 DNA follows: TGTGCCAGCAGCTTAGGGACGGGAGACTATGGCTACACCTTC.

The V gene is TRBV5-1, the J gene TRBJ1-1; 10 bases are a match to TRBD1. Germline assignment: CDR1 SGHRS and CDR2 YFSETQ. With 4 bases clipped from V and 0 bases from J, the junction kept 6 bases outside the gene matches. The CDR3 has 16 amino acids. As DNA, the CDR3 is TGCGCCAGCAGCCACTACGGACAGGGGGTGAACACTGAAGCTTTCTTT. Translated, it gives CASSHYGQGVNTEAFF.

This clone was found a few times. The rearrangement links TRBV19 to TRBJ1-6; D uncertain. Trimming cost V 7 bases and J 6 bases, with 10 bases left between them. Per the germline V gene, CDR1 is LNHDA and CDR2 is SQIVND (reference sequence). The CDR3 runs to 13 residues. The CDR3 DNA follows: TGTGCCAGTACGGGAGACGGTAATTCACCCCTCCACTTT. Translating it yields CASTGDGNSPLHF.